The rows below give T cell receptor beta chains drawn from one sample of a study of blood T cell repertoires in COVID-19. Method: immunoSEQ multiplex PCR; TCRdb's copy keeps in-frame clones and lacks some. The data show more than 300,000 clones, 85% to 90% seen once. Specimen: peripheral blood. Receptors were obtained from a woman aged 30 to 39 with COVID-19, enrolled during active disease. Both conserved end residues are part of each CDR3. A D gene is named only where the DNA matches it firmly. Size is omitted from some rows. Given values are once, few, many or a class for expanded clones.

j_call,v_call,clone_size,d_call,cdr3_nt,cdr3_aa
TRBJ2-1,TRBV29-1,once,NA,TGCAGCGTTGAATTGGACTCGGGGGACAATGAGCAGTTCTTC,CSVELDSGDNEQFF
TRBJ1-2,TRBV13,NA,TRBD1,TGTGCCAGCAGCTTAGGGCCGACAGGGGCCCCTACTAACTATGGCTACACCTTC,CASSLGPTGAPTNYGYTF
TRBJ1-6,TRBV9,few,NA,TGTGCCAGCAGCGTGGGCAGCCAGAACCATAATTCACCCCTCCACTTT,CASSVGSQNHNSPLHF
TRBJ2-5,TRBV24-1,NA,TRBD2,TGTGCCACCAGCCCGTCGGGTAGCGGGGAAGAGACCCAGTACTTC,CATSPSGSGEETQYF
TRBJ1-6,TRBV5-1,NA,TRBD1,TGCGCCAGCGGACGAGGGACAGGGGGGGATTCACCCCTCCACTTT,CASGRGTGGDSPLHF
TRBJ1-2,TRBV7-6,NA,TRBD1,TGTGCCAGCAGCTTAGAAGTTGGGACAGGATTCTATGGCTACACCTTC,CASSLEVGTGFYGYTF
TRBJ2-5,TRBV6-2/TRBV6-3,NA,NA,TGTGCCAGCAGTCAACCCGGGTACCAAGAGACCCAGTACTTC,CASSQPGYQETQYF
TRBJ1-2,TRBV6-5,NA,NA,TGTGCCAGCAGTTACACCACAGGGTTAATCTATGGCTACACCTTC,CASSYTTGLIYGYTF
TRBJ1-5,TRBV6-5,NA,TRBD1,TGTGCCAGCAGGGGGACAGGAGCTTCGAATCAGCCCCAGCATTTT,CASRGTGASNQPQHF
TRBJ2-3,TRBV6-6,NA,TRBD2,TGTGCCAGCAGTTACTCGATTAGCGGGGGCCCCGGGGCGCAGTATTTT,CASSYSISGGPGAQYF
TRBJ1-4,TRBV6-1,NA,NA,TGTGCCAGCAGTGAAATAGTGGCAGGTGAAAAACTGTTTTTT,CASSEIVAGEKLFF
TRBJ2-3,TRBV6-5,NA,NA,TGTGCCAGCAGTCCCAAGGACTTCGACAAGCAGTATTTT,CASSPKDFDKQYF
TRBJ2-1,TRBV19,NA,TRBD2,TGTGCCAGTAGTAGAATCTCTAGCGGGGGTTACAATGAGCAGTTCTTC,CASSRISSGGYNEQFF
TRBJ1-3,TRBV6-1,NA,NA,TGTGCCAGCAGTGAATTCGCAGGCCAGGACACCATATATTTT,CASSEFAGQDTIYF
TRBJ1-2,TRBV15,NA,TRBD1,TGTGCCACCAGCCCCCGTACAGGGGAATTACATGGCTACACCTTC,CATSPRTGELHGYTF
TRBJ1-5,TRBV27,NA,TRBD1,TGTGCCAGCAGTTCCGGACAGGGGGGATTCTTTCAGCCCCAGCATTTT,CASSSGQGGFFQPQHF
TRBJ1-1,TRBV5-5,once,NA,TGTGCCAGCAGCGGGGAGGGCTTCACTGAAGCTTTCTTT,CASSGEGFTEAFF
TRBJ2-7,TRBV18,NA,NA,TGTGCCAGCTCACCTCAGGCTGTCTACGAGCAGTACTTC,CASSPQAVYEQYF
TRBJ1-2,TRBV19,NA,TRBD1,TGTGCCAGCGGACAGGCTCTTGGCTACACCTTC,CASGQALGYTF
TRBJ2-5,TRBV3-1/TRBV3-2,NA,NA,TGTGCCAGCAGCCAACGACAGGCACAAGAGACCCAGTACTTC,CASSQRQAQETQYF
TRBJ1-1,TRBV5-5,NA,TRBD1,TGTGCCAGCAGCTCGACAGGGTGGGACACTGAAGCTTTCTTT,CASSSTGWDTEAFF
TRBJ2-1,TRBV10-3,NA,TRBD2,TGTGCCATCGGTCCTGGGCGGGGGTTCCATGAGCAGTTCTTC,CAIGPGRGFHEQFF
TRBJ2-7,TRBV27,NA,NA,TGTGCCAGCAGGAGCTCCTACGAGCAGTACTTC,CASRSSYEQYF